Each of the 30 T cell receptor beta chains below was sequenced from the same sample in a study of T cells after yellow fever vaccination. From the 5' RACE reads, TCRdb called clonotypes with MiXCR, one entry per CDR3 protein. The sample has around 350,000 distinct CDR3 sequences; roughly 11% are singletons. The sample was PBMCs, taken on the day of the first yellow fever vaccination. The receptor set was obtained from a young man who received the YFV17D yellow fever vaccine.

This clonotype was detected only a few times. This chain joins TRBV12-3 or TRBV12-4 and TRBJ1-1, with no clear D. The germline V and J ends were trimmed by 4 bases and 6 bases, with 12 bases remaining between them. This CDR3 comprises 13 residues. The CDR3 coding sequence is TGTGCCAGCAGTTCCCTCCCCGTATCTGAAGCTTTCTTT. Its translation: CASSSLPVSEAFF.

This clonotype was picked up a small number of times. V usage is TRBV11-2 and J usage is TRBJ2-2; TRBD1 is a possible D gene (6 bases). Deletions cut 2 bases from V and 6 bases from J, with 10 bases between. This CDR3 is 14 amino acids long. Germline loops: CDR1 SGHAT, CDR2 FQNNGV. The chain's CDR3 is CASSLTTGAGELFF. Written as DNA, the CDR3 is TGTGCCAGCAGCTTAACGACAGGAGCCGGGGAGCTGTTTTTT.

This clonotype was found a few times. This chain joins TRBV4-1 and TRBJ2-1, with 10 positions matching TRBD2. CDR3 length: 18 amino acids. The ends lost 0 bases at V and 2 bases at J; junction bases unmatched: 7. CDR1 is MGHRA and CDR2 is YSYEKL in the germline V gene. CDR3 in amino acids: CASSQDSGAGGPYNEQFF. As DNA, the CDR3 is TGCGCCAGCAGCCAAGATTCAGGAGCGGGGGGGCCCTACAATGAGCAGTTCTTC.

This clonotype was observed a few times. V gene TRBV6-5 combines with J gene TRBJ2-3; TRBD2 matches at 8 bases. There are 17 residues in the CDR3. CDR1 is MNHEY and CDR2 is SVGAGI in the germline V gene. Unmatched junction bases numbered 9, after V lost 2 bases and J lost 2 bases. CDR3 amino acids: CASSYNPAGALTDTQYF. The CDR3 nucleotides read TGTGCCAGCAGTTACAACCCAGCGGGGGCGCTCACAGATACGCAGTATTTT.

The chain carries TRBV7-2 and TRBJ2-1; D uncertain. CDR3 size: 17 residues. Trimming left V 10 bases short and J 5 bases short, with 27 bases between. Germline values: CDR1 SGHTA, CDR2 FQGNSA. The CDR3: CAIIIEADLMKNNEQFF. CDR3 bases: TGTGCCATCATCATAGAGGCGGATCTTATGAAAAACAATGAGCAGTTCTTC. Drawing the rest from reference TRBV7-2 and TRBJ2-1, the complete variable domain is GAGVSQSPSNKVTEKGKDVELRCDPISGHTALYWYRQSLGQGLEFLIYFQGNSAPDKSGLPSDRFSAERTGGSVSTLTIQRTQQEDSAVYLCAIIIEADLMKNNEQFFGPGTRLTVL.

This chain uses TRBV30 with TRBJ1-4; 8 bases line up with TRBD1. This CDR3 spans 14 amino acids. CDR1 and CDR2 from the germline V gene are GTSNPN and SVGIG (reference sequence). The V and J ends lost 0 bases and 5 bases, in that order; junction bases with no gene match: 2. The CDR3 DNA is TGTGCCTGGAGTGTACAGGGGGGGAATGAAAAACTGTTTTTT. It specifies CAWSVQGGNEKLFF. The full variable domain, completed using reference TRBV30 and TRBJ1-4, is SQTIHQWPATLVQPVGSPLSLECTVEGTSNPNLYWYRQAAGRGLQLLFYSVGIGQISSEVPQNLSASRPQDRQFILSSKKLLLSDSGFYLCAWSVQGGNEKLFFGSGTQLSVL.

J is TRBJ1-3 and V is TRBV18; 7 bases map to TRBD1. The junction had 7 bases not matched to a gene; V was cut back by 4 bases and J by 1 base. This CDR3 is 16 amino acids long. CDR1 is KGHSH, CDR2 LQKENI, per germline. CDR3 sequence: CASSLDRVGSGNTIYF. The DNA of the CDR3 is TGTGCCAGCTCACTCGACAGGGTCGGATCTGGAAACACCATATATTTT.

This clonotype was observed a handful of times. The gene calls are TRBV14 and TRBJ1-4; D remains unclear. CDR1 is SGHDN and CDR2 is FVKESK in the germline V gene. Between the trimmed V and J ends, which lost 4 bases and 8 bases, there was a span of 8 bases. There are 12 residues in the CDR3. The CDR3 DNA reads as TGTGCCAGCAGCCCCAGGCGGGAAAAACTGTTTTTT. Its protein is CASSPRREKLFF.

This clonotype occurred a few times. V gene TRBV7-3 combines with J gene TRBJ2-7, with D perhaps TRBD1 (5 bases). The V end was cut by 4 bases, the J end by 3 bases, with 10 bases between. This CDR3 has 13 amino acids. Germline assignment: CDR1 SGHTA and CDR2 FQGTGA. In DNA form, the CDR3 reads TGTGCCAGCAGCTCCCGGACATTCTACGAGCAGTACGTC. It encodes CASSSRTFYEQYV.

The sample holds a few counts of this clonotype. The CDR3 sequence is CASKGGVNQETQYF. The CDR3 DNA reads as TGCGCCAGCAAGGGGGGGGTCAACCAAGAGACCCAGTACTTC. V usage is TRBV10-2 and J usage is TRBJ2-5; D possibly corresponds to TRBD2 (7 bases). Germline lookup yields CDR1 WSHSY and CDR2 SAAADI. V dropped 7 bases and J dropped 0 bases, with 12 bases sitting between them. The CDR3 contains 14 residues.

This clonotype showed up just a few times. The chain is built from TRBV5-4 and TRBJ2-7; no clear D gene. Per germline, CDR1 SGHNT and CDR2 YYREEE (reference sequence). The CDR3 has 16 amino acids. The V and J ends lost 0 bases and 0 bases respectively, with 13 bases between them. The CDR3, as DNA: TGTGCCAGCAGCTTGGCCGGTGCAGGCCACTCCTACGAGCAGTACTTC. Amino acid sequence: CASSLAGAGHSYEQYF.

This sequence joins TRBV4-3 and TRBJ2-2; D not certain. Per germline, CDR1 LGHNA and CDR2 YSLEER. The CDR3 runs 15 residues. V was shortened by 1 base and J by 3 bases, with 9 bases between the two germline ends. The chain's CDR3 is CASSQVIADTGELFF. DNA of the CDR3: TGCGCCAGCAGCCAAGTCATAGCAGACACCGGGGAGCTGTTTTTT.

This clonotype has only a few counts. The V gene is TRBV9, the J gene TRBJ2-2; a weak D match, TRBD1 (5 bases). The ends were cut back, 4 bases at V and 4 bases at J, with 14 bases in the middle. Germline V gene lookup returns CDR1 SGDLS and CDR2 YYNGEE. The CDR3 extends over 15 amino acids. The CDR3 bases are TGTGCCAGCAGCCCTCCCTCCAGGGCCACCGGGGAGCTGTTTTTT. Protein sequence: CASSPPSRATGELFF.

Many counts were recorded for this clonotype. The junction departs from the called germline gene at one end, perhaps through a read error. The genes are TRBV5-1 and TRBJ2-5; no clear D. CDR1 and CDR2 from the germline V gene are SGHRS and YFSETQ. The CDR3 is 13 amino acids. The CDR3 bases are TGTGCCAGCAGCTTAGGTTCCCAAGAGACCCAGTACTTC. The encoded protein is CASSLGSQETQYF.

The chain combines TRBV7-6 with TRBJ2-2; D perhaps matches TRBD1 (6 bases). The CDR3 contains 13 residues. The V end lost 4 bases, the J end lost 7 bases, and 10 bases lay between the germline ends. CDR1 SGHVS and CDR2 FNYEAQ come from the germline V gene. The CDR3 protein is CASSYQGNGELFF. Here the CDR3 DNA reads TGTGCCAGCAGCTACCAGGGGAACGGGGAGCTGTTTTTT.

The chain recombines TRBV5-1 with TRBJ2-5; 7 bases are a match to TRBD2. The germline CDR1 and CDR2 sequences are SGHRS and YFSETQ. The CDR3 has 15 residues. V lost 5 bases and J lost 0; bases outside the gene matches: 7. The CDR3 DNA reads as TGCGCCAGCAGAGACCCGGGGGGAGACCAAGAGACCCAGTACTTC. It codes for CASRDPGGDQETQYF.

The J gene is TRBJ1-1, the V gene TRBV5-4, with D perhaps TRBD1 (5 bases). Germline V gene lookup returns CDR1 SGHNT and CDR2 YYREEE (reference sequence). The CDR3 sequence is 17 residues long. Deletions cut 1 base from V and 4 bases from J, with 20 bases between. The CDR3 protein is CASSLSAGGYAATEAFF. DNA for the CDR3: TGTGCCAGCAGCTTGTCAGCCGGGGGATATGCTGCCACTGAAGCTTTCTTT.

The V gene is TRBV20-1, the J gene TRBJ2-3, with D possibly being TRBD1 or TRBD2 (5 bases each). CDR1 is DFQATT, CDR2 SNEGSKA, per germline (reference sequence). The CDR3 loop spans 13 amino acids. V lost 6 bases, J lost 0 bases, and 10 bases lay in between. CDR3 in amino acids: CSAMGRSTDTQYF. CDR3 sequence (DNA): TGCAGTGCGATGGGACGGAGCACAGATACGCAGTATTTT.

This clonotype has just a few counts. CDR3 residues: CASSFLGPENQPQHF. The CDR3 DNA reads as TGTGCCAGCAGTTTCCTCGGGCCGGAGAATCAGCCCCAGCATTTT. V is TRBV12-3 or TRBV12-4 and J is TRBJ1-5, with unresolved D. This CDR3 has 15 residues. The V and J ends lost 3 bases and 4 bases respectively, with 13 bases between them.

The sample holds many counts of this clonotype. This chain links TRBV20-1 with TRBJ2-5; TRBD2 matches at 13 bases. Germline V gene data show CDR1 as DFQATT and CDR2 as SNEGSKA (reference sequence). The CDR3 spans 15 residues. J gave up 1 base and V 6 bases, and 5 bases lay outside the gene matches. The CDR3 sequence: CSADGTSGAQETQYF. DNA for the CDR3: TGCAGTGCGGACGGGACTAGCGGGGCCCAAGAGACCCAGTACTTC.

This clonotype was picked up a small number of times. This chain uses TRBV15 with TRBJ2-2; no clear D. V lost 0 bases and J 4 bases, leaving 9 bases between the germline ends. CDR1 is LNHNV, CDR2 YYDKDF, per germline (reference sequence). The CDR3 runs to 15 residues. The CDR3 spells CATSRDRWGTGELFF. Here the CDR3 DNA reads TGTGCCACCAGCAGAGATCGGTGGGGCACCGGGGAGCTGTTTTTT.

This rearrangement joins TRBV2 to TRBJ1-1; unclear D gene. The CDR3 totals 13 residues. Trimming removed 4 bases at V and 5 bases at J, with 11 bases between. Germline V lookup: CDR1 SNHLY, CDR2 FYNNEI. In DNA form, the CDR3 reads TGTGCCAGCAGTGCCGCACCCCGGACTGAAGCTTTCTTT. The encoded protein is CASSAAPRTEAFF.

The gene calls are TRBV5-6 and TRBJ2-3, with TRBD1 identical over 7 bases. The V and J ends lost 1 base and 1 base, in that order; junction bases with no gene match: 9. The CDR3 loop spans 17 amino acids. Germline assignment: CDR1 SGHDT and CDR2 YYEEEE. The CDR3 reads CASSLLGNRGGTDTQYF. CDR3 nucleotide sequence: TGTGCCAGCAGCTTGCTGGGAAACAGGGGTGGCACAGATACGCAGTATTTT.

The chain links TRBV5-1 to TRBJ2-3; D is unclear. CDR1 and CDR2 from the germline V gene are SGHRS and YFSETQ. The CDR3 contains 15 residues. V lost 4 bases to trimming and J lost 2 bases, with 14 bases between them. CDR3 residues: CASSTGRINTDTQYF. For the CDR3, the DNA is TGCGCCAGCAGCACCGGACGGATCAACACAGATACGCAGTATTTT.

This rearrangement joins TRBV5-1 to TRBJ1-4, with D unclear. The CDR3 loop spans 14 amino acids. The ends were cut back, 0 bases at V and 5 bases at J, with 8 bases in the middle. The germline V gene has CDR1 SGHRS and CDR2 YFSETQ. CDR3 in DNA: TGCGCCAGCAGCTTGGGACATGAAAATGAAAAACTGTTTTTT. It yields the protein CASSLGHENEKLFF.

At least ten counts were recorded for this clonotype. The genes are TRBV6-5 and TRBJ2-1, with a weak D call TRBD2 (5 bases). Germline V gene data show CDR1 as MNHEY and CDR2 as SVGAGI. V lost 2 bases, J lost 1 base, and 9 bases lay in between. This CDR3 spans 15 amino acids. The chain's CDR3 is CASSYTSGSYNEQFF. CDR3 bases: TGTGCCAGCAGTTACACTAGTGGGTCCTACAATGAGCAGTTCTTC.

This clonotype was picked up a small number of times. Here the CDR3 reads CASSQGGDTPYEQYV. The CDR3 DNA reads TGTGCCAGCAGCCAAGGAGGGGACACCCCCTACGAGCAGTACGTC. The V call is TRBV3-1, the J call TRBJ2-7; D might be TRBD1 (6 bases). Germline values: CDR1 LGHDT, CDR2 YNNKEL (reference sequence). V was shortened by 1 base and J by 2 bases, with 12 bases between the two germline ends. The CDR3 runs to 15 residues.

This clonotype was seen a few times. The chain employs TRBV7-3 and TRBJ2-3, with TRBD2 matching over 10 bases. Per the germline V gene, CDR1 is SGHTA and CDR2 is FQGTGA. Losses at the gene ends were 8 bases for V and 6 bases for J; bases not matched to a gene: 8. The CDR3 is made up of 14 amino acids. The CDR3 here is CASQRGGVVDTQYF. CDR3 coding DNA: TGTGCCAGCCAGCGGGGGGGGGTGGTTGATACGCAGTATTTT. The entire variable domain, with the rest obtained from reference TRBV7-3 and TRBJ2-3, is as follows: GAGVSQTPSNKVTEKGKYVELRCDPISGHTALYWYRQSLGQGPEFLIYFQGTGAADDSGLPNDRFFAVRPEGSVSTLKIQRTERGDSAVYLCASQRGGVVDTQYFGPGTRLTVL.

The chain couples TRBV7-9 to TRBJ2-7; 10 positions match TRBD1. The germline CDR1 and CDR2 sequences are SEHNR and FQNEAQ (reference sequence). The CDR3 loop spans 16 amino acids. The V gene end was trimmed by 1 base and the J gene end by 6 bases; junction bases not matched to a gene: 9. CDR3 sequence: CASSLGQGALESEQYF. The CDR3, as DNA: TGTGCCAGCAGCTTAGGACAGGGGGCCTTGGAGTCCGAGCAGTACTTC.

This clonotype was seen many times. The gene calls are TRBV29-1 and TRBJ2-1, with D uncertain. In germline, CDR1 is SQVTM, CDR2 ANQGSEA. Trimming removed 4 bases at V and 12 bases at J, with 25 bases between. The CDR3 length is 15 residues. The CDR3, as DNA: TGCAGCGTTGGCCCCCGGGTGACGCGTGCCCTTGTGCAGTTCTTC. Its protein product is CSVGPRVTRALVQFF.